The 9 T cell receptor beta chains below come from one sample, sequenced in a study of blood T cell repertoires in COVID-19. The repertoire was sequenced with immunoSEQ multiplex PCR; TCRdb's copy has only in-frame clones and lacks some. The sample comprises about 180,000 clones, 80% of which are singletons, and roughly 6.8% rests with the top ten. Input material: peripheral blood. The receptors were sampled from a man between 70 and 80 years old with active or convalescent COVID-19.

This CDR3 is CASGDRLRYEQYF. CDR3 coding DNA: TGTGCCAGCGGGGACAGGCTACGTTACGAGCAGTACTTC. The chain is built from TRBV2 and TRBJ2-7; 8 bases map to TRBD1. Germline trimming cut 8 bases from V and 4 bases from J; bases unmatched to any gene: 7. CDR3 length equals 13 residues. Germline-derived CDR1 and CDR2 are SNHLY and FYNNEI.

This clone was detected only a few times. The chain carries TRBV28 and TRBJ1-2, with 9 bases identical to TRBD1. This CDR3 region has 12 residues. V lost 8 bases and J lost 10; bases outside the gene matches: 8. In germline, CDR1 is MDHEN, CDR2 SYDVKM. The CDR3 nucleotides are TGTGCCAGCCTTGGACAGGGGACCCACTACACCTTC. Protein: CASLGQGTHYTF.

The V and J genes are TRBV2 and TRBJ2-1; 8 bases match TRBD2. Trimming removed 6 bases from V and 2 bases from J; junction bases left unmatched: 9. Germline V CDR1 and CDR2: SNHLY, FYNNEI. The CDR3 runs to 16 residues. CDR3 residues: CASSPLAGGPYNEQFF. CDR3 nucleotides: TGTGCCAGCAGCCCCCTAGCGGGTGGCCCCTACAATGAGCAGTTCTTC.

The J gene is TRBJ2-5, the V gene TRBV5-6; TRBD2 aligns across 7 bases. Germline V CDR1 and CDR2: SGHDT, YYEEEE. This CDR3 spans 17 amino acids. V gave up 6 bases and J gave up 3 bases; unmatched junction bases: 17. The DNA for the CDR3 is TGTGCCAGCATCTCCCTAAAGCGGGATGCGGGTAAAGAGACCCAGTACTTC. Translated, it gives CASISLKRDAGKETQYF.

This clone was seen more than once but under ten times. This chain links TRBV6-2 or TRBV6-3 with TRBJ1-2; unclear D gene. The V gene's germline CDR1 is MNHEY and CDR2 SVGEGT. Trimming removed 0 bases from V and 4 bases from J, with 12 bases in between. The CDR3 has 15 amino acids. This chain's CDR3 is CASSYSRAQFYGYTF. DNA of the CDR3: TGTGCCAGCAGTTACTCGAGGGCGCAGTTCTATGGCTACACCTTC.

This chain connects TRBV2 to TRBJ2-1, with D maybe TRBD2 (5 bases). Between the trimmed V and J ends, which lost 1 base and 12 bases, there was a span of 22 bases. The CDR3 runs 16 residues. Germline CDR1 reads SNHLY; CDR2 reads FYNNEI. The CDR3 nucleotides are TGTGCCAGCAGTGAAGGGGAGCAGGACCTCGGGGTTGGGCAGTTCTTC. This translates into CASSEGEQDLGVGQFF.

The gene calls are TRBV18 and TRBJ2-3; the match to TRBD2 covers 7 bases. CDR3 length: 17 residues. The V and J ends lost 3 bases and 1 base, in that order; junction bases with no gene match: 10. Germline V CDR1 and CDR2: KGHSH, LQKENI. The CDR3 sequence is CASSPRTTRGGTDTQYF. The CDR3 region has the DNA TGTGCCAGCTCACCGAGGACTACACGGGGGGGCACAGATACGCAGTATTTT.

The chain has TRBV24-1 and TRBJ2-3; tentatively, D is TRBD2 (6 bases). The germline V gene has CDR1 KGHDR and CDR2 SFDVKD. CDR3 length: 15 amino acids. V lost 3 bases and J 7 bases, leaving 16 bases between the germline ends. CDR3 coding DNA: TGTGCCACCAGTGATCCCCTTGACGGCGGGAATACGCAGTATTTT. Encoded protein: CATSDPLDGGNTQYF.

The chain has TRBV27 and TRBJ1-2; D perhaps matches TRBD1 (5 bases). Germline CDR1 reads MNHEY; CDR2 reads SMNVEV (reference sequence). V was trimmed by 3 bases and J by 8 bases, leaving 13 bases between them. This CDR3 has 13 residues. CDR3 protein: CASSFYQGGGYTF. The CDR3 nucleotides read TGTGCCAGCAGTTTCTATCAGGGCGGCGGCTACACCTTC.